This T cell receptor beta chain appears in the sequencing data of a study of OX40 agonist ivuxolimab in advanced cancers. Germline V gene data show CDR1 as GTSNPN and CDR2 as SVGIG (reference sequence). The CDR3 spans 12 residues. Trimming shortened V by 2 bases and J by 4 bases, and 9 bases separated the two germline ends. Sequencing was performed with immunoSEQ multiplex PCR; in TCRdb, only in-frame clones are kept and a portion is missing. The sample lists 60,000 to 85,000 clones, around four fifths occurring once. The sequencing here drew on CD4+ or CD8+ T cells sorted from blood, taken in a trial of the OX40 agonist ivuxolimab. This clonotype originated in an adult with an advanced solid tumor such as melanoma, head and neck, liver or kidney cancer. V is TRBV30 and J is TRBJ2-7; the D gene is possibly TRBD1 (6 bases). CDR3 DNA: TGTGCCTGGAGTTGGGGGCGGTACGAGCAGTACTTC. This translates into CAWSWGRYEQYF. Drawing the rest from reference TRBV30 and TRBJ2-7, the complete variable domain is SQTIHQWPATLVQPVGSPLSLECTVEGTSNPNLYWYRQAAGRGLQLLFYSVGIGQISSEVPQNLSASRPQDRQFILSSKKLLLSDSGFYLCAWSWGRYEQYFGPGTRLTVT.